This section outlines one T cell receptor beta chain sequence together with its context. Original analysis: Nucleated cell counts were estimated from reference gene primer amplification. TCRdb's table, derived via immunoSEQ multiplex PCR, lists solely in-frame clones and lacks some. That table furnishes V, J and clone size, whereas the DNA furnished D and trimming. The table lists approximately 120,000 clones, 81% of them singletons, with approximately 18% in the top ten. This record comes from a study of blood T cell repertoires in COVID-19. Study information: Samples taken during acute and convalescent COVID-19 were collected in the United States, Italy and Spain. The analysed material was cDNA or gDNA that came from T cells, B-cell-depleted T cells, or PBMCs.

Trimming took off 6 bases at V and 3 bases at J, with 14 bases between the two ends. This CDR3 contains 13 residues. The germline V gene has CDR1 SQVTM and CDR2 ANQGSEA. Patients of the Seattle cohort, enrolled during active infection, were followed longitudinally. The sequenced sample consisted of peripheral blood. The clonotype originates from a man younger than 40 with COVID-19, enrolled during active disease. The V call is TRBV29-1, the J call TRBJ1-2; maybe TRBD1 (6 bases). The CDR3 protein is CSVPSGGHYGYTF. The CDR3 bases are TGCAGCGTGCCCTCGGGGGGCCACTATGGCTACACCTTC. Variable domain in full (rest from reference TRBV29-1 and TRBJ1-2): SAVISQKPSRDICQRGTSLTIQCQVDSQVTMMFWYRQQPGQSLTLIATANQGSEATYESGFVIDKFPISRPNLTFSTLTVSNMSPEDSSIYLCSVPSGGHYGYTFGSGTRLTVV.